This TCR beta chain was profiled in a study of regulatory T cells in long-lasting Graves disease. Building the TCR beta libraries relied on iRepertoire HTBI primers, and CDR3 regions underwent Arm-PCR. TCRdb re-called the multiplex PCR reads with MiXCR, one entry per CDR3 protein. The sample lists about 430,000 distinct CDR3 sequences, approximately 22% occurring once. About this clonotype itself: A much larger clone differs by one base, so this may be a read error.

The time point was: persistent/refractory GD, antithyroid drugs over 5 years with positive TRAb. Following extraction of RNA from PBMCs, that RNA was used to make the TCR library. From each patient, nine milliliters of peripheral blood was drawn and collected into an EDTA anticoagulant tube. The sample in question was peripheral blood mononuclear cells (PBMCs), obtained when the disease was refractory, from a patient treated with antithyroid drugs. The TCR sequence derives from a female donor with Graves disease.

In nucleotides, the CDR3 is TGTGCCAGTAGACCACACGAGGACAGGGGACAGCCCCAGCATTTT. Encoded protein: CASRPHEDRGQPQHF. V is TRBV19 and J is TRBJ1-5; TRBD1 matches 9 bases. This CDR3 has 15 amino acids. With V trimmed by 6 bases and J by 7 bases, 10 bases remained unmatched. The V gene's germline CDR1 is LNHDA and CDR2 SQIVND (reference sequence).